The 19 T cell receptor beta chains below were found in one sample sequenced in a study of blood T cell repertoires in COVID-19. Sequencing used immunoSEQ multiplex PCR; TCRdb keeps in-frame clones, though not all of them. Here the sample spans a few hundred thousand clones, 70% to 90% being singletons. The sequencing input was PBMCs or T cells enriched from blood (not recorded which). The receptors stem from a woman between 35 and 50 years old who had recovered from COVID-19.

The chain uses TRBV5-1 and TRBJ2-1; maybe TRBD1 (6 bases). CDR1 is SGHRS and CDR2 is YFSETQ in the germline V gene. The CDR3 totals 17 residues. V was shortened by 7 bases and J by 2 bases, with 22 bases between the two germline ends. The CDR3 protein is CASGPRRGGLAYNEQFF. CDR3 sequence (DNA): TGCGCCAGCGGGCCGCGCCGTGGGGGCCTTGCCTACAATGAGCAGTTCTTC.

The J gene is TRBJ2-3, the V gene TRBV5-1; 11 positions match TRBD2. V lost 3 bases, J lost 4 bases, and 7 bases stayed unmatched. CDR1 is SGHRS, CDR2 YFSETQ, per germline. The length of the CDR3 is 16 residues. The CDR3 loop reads CASSYTSGSAADTQYF. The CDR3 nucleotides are TGCGCCAGCAGCTACACTAGCGGGAGCGCGGCAGATACGCAGTATTTT.

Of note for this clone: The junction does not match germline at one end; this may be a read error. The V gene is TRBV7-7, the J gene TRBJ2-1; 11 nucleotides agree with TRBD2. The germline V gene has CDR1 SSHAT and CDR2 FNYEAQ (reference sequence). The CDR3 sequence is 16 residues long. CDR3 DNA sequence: TGTGCTAGCAGCTTAGGGGTAGCGGGAGGGCCTCATGAGCAGTTCTTC. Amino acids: CASSLGVAGGPHEQFF.

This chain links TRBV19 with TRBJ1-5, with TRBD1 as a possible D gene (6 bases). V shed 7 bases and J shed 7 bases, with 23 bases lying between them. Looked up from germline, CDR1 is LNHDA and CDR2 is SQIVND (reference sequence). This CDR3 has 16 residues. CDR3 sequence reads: CASTARQDRLKQPQHF. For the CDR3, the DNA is TGTGCCAGTACCGCCAGACAGGACCGTCTTAAGCAGCCCCAGCATTTT.

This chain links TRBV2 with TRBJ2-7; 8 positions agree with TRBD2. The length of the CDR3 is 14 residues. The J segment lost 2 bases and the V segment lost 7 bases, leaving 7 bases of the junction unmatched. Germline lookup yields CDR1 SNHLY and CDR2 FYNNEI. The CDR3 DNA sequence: TGTGCCAGCACTCCTTTAGCGGGGCCCTACGAGCAGTACTTC. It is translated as CASTPLAGPYEQYF.

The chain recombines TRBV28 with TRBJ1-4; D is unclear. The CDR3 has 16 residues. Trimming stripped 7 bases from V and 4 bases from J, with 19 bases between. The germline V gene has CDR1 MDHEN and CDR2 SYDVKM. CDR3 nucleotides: TGTGCCAGCAAACCAAGCGGGAAGAGTGTTAATGAAAAACTGTTTTTT. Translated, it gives CASKPSGKSVNEKLFF.

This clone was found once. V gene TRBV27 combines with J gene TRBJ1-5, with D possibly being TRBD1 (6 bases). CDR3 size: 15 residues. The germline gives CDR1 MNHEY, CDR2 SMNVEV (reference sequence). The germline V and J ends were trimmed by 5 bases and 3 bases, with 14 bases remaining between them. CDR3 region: CASSISQGYNQPQHF. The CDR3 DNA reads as TGTGCCAGCAGTATTTCTCAGGGGTACAATCAGCCCCAGCATTTT.

CDR3 residues: CASSFPSGTTGELFF. In nucleotides, the CDR3 is TGTGCCAGCAGCTTTCCTAGCGGAACCACCGGGGAGCTGTTTTTT. This chain links TRBV11-3 with TRBJ2-2; 7 bases are a match to TRBD2. In germline, CDR1 is SGHNT, CDR2 YENEEA. Trimming removed 3 bases from V and 4 bases from J; junction bases left unmatched: 5. The CDR3 runs to 15 residues.

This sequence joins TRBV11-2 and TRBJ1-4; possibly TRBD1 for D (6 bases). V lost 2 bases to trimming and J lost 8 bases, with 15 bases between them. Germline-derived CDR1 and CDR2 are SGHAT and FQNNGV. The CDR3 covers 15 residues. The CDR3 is CASSLWTDNREKLFF. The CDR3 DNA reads TGTGCCAGCAGCTTATGGACAGACAATCGGGAAAAACTGTTTTTT.

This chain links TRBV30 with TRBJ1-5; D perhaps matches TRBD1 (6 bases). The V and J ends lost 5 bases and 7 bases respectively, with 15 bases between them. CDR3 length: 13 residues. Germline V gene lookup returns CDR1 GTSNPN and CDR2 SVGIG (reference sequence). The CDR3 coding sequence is TGTGCCTGGTCACAGGGTAGGGGGCAGCCCCAGCATTTT. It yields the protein CAWSQGRGQPQHF. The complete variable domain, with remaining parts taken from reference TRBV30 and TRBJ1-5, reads SQTIHQWPATLVQPVGSPLSLECTVEGTSNPNLYWYRQAAGRGLQLLFYSVGIGQISSEVPQNLSASRPQDRQFILSSKKLLLSDSGFYLCAWSQGRGQPQHFGDGTRLSIL.

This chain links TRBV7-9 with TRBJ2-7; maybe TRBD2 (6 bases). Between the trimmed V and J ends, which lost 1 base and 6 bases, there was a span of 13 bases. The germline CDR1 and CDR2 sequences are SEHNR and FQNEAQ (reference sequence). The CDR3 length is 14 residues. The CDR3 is CASSLVAGRGEQYF. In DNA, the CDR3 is TGTGCCAGCAGCTTAGTAGCCGGGAGAGGCGAGCAGTACTTC.

CDR3 region: CAISVGGGANVLTF. The CDR3 DNA follows: TGTGCCATCAGTGTGGGAGGTGGGGCCAACGTCCTGACTTTC. This rearrangement joins TRBV10-3 to TRBJ2-6; possible D gene TRBD2, 6 bases. This CDR3 has 14 amino acids. Germline values: CDR1 ENHRY, CDR2 SYGVKD. Between the trimmed V and J ends, which lost 4 bases and 3 bases, there was a span of 7 bases.

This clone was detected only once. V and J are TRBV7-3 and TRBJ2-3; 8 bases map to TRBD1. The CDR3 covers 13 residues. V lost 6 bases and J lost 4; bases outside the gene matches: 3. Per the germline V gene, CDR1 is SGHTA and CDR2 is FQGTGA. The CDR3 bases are TGTGCCAGCAGTACGACAGGGGCAGATACGCAGTATTTT. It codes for CASSTTGADTQYF.

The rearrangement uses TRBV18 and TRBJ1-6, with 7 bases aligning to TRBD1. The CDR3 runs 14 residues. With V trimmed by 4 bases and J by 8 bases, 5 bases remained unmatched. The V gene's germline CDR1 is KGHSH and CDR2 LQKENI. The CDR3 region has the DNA TGTGCCAGCTCACGGGACAGCGACGATTCACCCCTCCACTTT. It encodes CASSRDSDDSPLHF.

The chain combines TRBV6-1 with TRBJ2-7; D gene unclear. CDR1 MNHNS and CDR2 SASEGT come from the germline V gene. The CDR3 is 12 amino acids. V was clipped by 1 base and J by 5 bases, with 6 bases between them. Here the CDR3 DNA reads TGTGCCAGCAGTGAAGAAACAGACGAGCAGTACTTC. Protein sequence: CASSEETDEQYF.

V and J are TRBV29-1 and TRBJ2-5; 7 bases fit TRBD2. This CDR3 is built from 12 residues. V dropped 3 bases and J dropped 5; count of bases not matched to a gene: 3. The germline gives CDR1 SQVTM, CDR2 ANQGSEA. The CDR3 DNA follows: TGCAGCGTTGACCTCGGGGGGGAGACCCAGTACTTC. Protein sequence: CSVDLGGETQYF.

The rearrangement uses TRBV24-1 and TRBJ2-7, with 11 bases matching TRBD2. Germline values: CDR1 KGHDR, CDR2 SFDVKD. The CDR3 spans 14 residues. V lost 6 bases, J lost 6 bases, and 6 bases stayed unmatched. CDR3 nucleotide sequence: TGTGCCACCAGTCCTAGCGGGGGGCTAGGCGAGCAGTACTTC. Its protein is CATSPSGGLGEQYF.

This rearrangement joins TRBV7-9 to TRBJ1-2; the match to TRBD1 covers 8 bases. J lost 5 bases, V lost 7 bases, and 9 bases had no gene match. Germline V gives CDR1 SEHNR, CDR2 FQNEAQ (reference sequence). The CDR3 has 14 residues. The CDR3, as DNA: TGTGCCAGCACCCTTAGTGGACAGGGTTATGGCTACACCTTC. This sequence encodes CASTLSGQGYGYTF.

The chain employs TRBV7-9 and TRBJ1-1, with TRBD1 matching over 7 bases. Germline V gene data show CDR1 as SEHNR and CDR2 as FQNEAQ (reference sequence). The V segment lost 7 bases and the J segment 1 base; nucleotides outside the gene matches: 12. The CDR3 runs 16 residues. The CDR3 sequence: CASMRGTATPNTEAFF. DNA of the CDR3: TGTGCCAGCATGAGAGGGACAGCAACTCCGAACACTGAAGCTTTCTTT.